A single sample is the source of the 23 T cell receptor beta chains below, sequenced in a study of neurological immune-mediated disorders. Specified time point: longitudinal time-point 2. TCRdb ran MiXCR on the 5' RACE reads and lists one entry per CDR3 protein. The table records roughly 60,000 distinct CDR3 sequences, more than 7.5% of them present only once. Specimen: PBMCs. The receptors shown here come from a man aged 25 to 40 in good health.

Of note for this clonotype: The DNA is left out, because the CDR3 cannot be placed on it with certainty; the CDR3 is given as TCRdb lists it. V is TRBV5-1 and J is TRBJ2-7; TRBD1 is the table's D call, not checked against the DNA. The germline CDR1 and CDR2 sequences are SGHRS and YFSETQ. The CDR3 is 24 amino acids in total, end residues counted. The CDR3: CASTNQTSMYLCASSGAGGYEQYF.

In its sample, this clonotype was seen many times. V usage is TRBV11-1 and J usage is TRBJ2-3; unclear D gene. Looked up from germline, CDR1 is SGHAT and CDR2 is FQDESV (reference sequence). CDR3 length equals 16 residues. V was shortened by 4 bases and J by 0 bases, with 14 bases between the two germline ends. The CDR3 region has the DNA TGTGCCAGCAGCTCCTCCTTCGACACGAGCACAGATACGCAGTATTTT. Protein sequence: CASSSSFDTSTDTQYF.

This clonotype was found many times. The V and J genes are TRBV28 and TRBJ2-7; no firm D call. CDR1 MDHEN and CDR2 SYDVKM come from the germline V gene. The CDR3 covers 13 residues. V dropped 3 bases and J dropped 3 bases, with 9 bases sitting between them. The CDR3 DNA reads TGTGCCAGCAGTTTTCGATCAGGCTACGAGCAGTACTTC. It translates to CASSFRSGYEQYF.

This clonotype was picked up many times. The CDR3 region is CASCTRSYEQYF. The CDR3 coding sequence is TGTGCCAGCTGCACGAGATCGTACGAGCAGTACTTC. The chain couples TRBV28 to TRBJ2-7, with no clear D. From germline, CDR1 is MDHEN and CDR2 SYDVKM. V shed 8 bases and J shed 4 bases, with 12 bases lying between them. There are 12 residues in the CDR3.

There are a few counts of this clonotype. The chain has TRBV20-1 and TRBJ1-3; D may be TRBD1 (5 bases). CDR3 length: 12 amino acids. The germline V gene has CDR1 DFQATT and CDR2 SNEGSKA (reference sequence). With 5 bases removed from V and 3 bases from J, the gap between germline ends came to 8 bases. The CDR3 nucleotides read TGCAGTGCTGGGGACGGTGGAAACACCATATATTTT. Protein product: CSAGDGGNTIYF.

This clonotype was seen repeatedly, ten times or more. The chain joins TRBV7-8 to TRBJ2-2; D remains ambiguous. This CDR3 region has 15 residues. V lost 2 bases and J lost 2, with 9 bases in between. CDR1 is SGHVS and CDR2 is FQNEAQ in the germline V gene. CDR3: CASSLKGSNTGELFF. CDR3 nucleotides: TGTGCCAGCAGCTTAAAAGGGTCTAACACCGGGGAGCTGTTTTTT.

This clonotype occurred many times. The chain recombines TRBV3-1 with TRBJ1-5, with D possibly being TRBD1 (6 bases). The length of the CDR3 is 16 residues. In germline, CDR1 is LGHDT, CDR2 YNNKEL (reference sequence). V was pared by 0 bases and J by 1 base, with 10 bases between. Here the CDR3 DNA reads TGTGCCAGCAGCCAAGATTGGGGGCTAAGCAATCAGCCCCAGCATTTT. Translation: CASSQDWGLSNQPQHF.

This clonotype occurred a few times. The chain employs TRBV7-2 and TRBJ1-5; tentatively, D is TRBD1 (5 bases). Trimming left V 0 bases short and J 0 bases short, with 9 bases between. This CDR3 region has 16 residues. Germline assignment: CDR1 SGHTA and CDR2 FQGNSA. The CDR3 reads CASSLAGGTSNQPQHF. CDR3 bases: TGTGCCAGCAGCTTAGCAGGCGGGACTAGCAATCAGCCCCAGCATTTT.

In its sample, this clonotype was seen many times. The rearrangement joins TRBV5-1 to TRBJ2-6; TRBD1 or TRBD2 may be the D gene (5 bases each). The CDR3 loop spans 18 amino acids. Germline V lookup: CDR1 SGHRS, CDR2 YFSETQ. V lost 0 bases to trimming and J lost 0 bases, with 13 bases between them. CDR3 residues: CASSLAGGLDSGANVLTF. CDR3 nucleotides: TGCGCCAGCAGCTTGGCTGGGGGTCTAGACTCTGGGGCCAACGTCCTGACTTTC.

Ten or more counts support this clonotype. The chain links TRBV12-3 or TRBV12-4 to TRBJ2-3, with TRBD1 identical over 8 bases. With 3 bases clipped from V and 4 bases from J, the junction kept 6 bases outside the gene matches. This CDR3 region has 15 residues. The CDR3 region has the DNA TGTGCCAGCAGTTTCCGGACAGGGTTGTCAGATACGCAGTATTTT. This sequence encodes CASSFRTGLSDTQYF.

In its sample, this clonotype was seen many times. This rearrangement joins TRBV18 to TRBJ1-6; D unclear. Trimming removed 6 bases at V and 6 bases at J, with 12 bases between. There are 14 residues in the CDR3. Germline CDR1 is KGHSH and CDR2 is LQKENI. The CDR3 sequence is CASSPDGVNSPLHF. Here the CDR3 DNA reads TGTGCCAGCTCTCCCGACGGGGTTAATTCACCCCTCCACTTT.

The chain links TRBV5-1 to TRBJ2-5, with D possibly called TRBD1 or TRBD2 (5 bases each). Germline lookup yields CDR1 SGHRS and CDR2 YFSETQ. V was clipped by 2 bases and J by 5 bases, with 13 bases between them. The CDR3 contains 14 residues. Here the CDR3 reads CASSFVQGRETQYF. The CDR3 region has the DNA TGCGCCAGCAGCTTCGTGCAGGGACGGGAGACCCAGTACTTC.

This clonotype has a count of ten or more. V usage is TRBV5-1 and J usage is TRBJ2-3; D is perhaps TRBD1 (5 bases). The V end lost 4 bases, the J end lost 3 bases, and 15 bases lay between the germline ends. This CDR3 comprises 15 residues. Germline loops: CDR1 SGHRS, CDR2 YFSETQ. Written as DNA, the CDR3 is TGCGCCAGCAGCAGGCAGGCCAGGGAAACAGATACGCAGTATTTT. This translates into CASSRQARETDTQYF.

In this sample, this clonotype turned up many times. The chain recombines TRBV5-6 with TRBJ2-3; D gene unclear. The CDR3 sequence is 15 residues long. Trimming removed 0 bases at V and 4 bases at J, with 12 bases between. CDR1 is SGHDT, CDR2 YYEEEE, per germline. The CDR3 loop is CASSLGARPPDTQYF. The CDR3 DNA reads TGTGCCAGCAGCTTGGGGGCCAGACCCCCAGATACGCAGTATTTT.

Ten or more counts support this clonotype. The chain joins TRBV4-1 to TRBJ2-2, with 11 bases aligning to TRBD1. The J segment lost 6 bases and the V segment lost 4 bases, leaving 7 bases of the junction unmatched. Germline V gene data show CDR1 as MGHRA and CDR2 as YSYEKL. This CDR3 is 16 amino acids long. Here the CDR3 reads CASSLRDRGISGELFF. In DNA, the CDR3 is TGCGCCAGCAGCCTTCGGGACAGGGGGATTTCCGGGGAGCTGTTTTTT.

The V and J genes are TRBV3-1 and TRBJ2-1, with TRBD2 matching over 9 bases. Unmatched junction bases numbered 7, after V lost 3 bases and J lost 4 bases. The CDR3 sequence is 16 residues long. Germline CDR1 and CDR2: LGHDT and YNNKEL (reference sequence). Here the CDR3 DNA reads TGTGCCAGCAGCCACGGCGGGAGGGCCCAATACAATGAGCAGTTCTTC. Its translation is CASSHGGRAQYNEQFF.

This clonotype was counted a single time. The chain links TRBV7-2 to TRBJ1-1; D may be TRBD1 (5 bases). Germline V gives CDR1 SGHTA, CDR2 FQGNSA. This CDR3 contains 15 residues. The germline V and J ends were trimmed by 6 bases and 3 bases, with 17 bases remaining between them. CDR3 sequence (DNA): TGTGCCAGCAGTCTCGGGGGGGGTTCCTACACTGAAGCTTTCTTT. Protein: CASSLGGGSYTEAFF.

This clonotype was seen many times. The chain uses TRBV29-1 and TRBJ2-7, with D perhaps matching TRBD2 (6 bases). Between the trimmed V and J ends, which lost 6 bases and 5 bases, there was a span of 20 bases. The germline gives CDR1 SQVTM, CDR2 ANQGSEA. The CDR3 has 14 amino acids. CDR3 amino acids: CSVLSTSIKDEQYF. CDR3 nucleotide sequence: TGCAGCGTACTATCGACTAGTATCAAGGACGAGCAGTACTTC.

This clonotype was detected many times. V usage is TRBV2 and J usage is TRBJ2-5, with TRBD2 as a possible D gene (5 bases). Germline CDR1 SNHLY, CDR2 FYNNEI. The CDR3 totals 13 residues. The ends were cut back, 7 bases at V and 5 bases at J, with 14 bases in the middle. The CDR3 nucleotides are TGTGCCAGCATCCTCCTAGAGGGCGAGACCCAGTACTTC. It codes for CASILLEGETQYF.

V gene TRBV7-6 combines with J gene TRBJ2-2; 7 bases align to TRBD1. After removal of 5 bases from V and 4 bases from J, the junction contained 7 bases not matched to a gene. Germline CDR1 is SGHVS and CDR2 is FNYEAQ. The CDR3 has 15 amino acids. The CDR3 nucleotides read TGTGCCAGCAGCGGTAGGGGACAGACCACCGGGGAGCTGTTTTTT. Its translation: CASSGRGQTTGELFF.

In this sample, this clonotype turned up many times. The CDR3 spells CASSVKAARELFF. CDR3 DNA: TGTGCCAGCAGTGTTAAGGCCGCCAGGGAGCTGTTTTTT. The chain couples TRBV12-3 or TRBV12-4 to TRBJ2-2; no definite D call. CDR3 size: 13 residues. V was cut by 5 bases and J by 9 bases, with 13 bases left in between.

This clonotype was counted ten times or more. This chain connects TRBV20-1 to TRBJ2-5; 8 positions match TRBD1. Per germline, CDR1 DFQATT and CDR2 SNEGSKA (reference sequence). Germline trimming cut 6 bases from V and 2 bases from J; bases unmatched to any gene: 8. This CDR3 has 14 amino acids. The CDR3 DNA follows: TGCAGTGCCCGAGGAGGACAGGGACAAGAGACCCAGTACTTC. Protein product: CSARGGQGQETQYF.

This clonotype was detected ten times or more. V gene TRBV7-6 combines with J gene TRBJ2-7; 9 bases align to TRBD2. There are 15 residues in the CDR3. The J segment lost 2 bases and the V segment lost 1 base, leaving 3 bases of the junction unmatched. Germline V gene data show CDR1 as SGHVS and CDR2 as FNYEAQ. The CDR3 loop is CASSLGAGGPYEQYF. The CDR3, as DNA: TGTGCCAGCAGCTTAGGGGCGGGAGGGCCCTACGAGCAGTACTTC.